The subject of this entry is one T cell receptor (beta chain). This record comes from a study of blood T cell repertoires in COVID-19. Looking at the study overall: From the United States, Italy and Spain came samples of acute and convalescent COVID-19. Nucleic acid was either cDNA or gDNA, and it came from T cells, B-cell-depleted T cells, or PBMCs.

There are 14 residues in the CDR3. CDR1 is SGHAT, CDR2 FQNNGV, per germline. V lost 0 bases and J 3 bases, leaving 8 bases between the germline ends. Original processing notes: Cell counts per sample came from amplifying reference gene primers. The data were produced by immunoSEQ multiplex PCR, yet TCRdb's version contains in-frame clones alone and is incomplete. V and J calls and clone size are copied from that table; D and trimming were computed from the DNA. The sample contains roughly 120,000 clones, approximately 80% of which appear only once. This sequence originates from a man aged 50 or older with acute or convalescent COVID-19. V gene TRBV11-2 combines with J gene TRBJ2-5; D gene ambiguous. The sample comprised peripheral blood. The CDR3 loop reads CASSLDRSEETQYF. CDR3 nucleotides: TGTGCCAGCAGCTTAGATCGGTCGGAAGAGACCCAGTACTTC.